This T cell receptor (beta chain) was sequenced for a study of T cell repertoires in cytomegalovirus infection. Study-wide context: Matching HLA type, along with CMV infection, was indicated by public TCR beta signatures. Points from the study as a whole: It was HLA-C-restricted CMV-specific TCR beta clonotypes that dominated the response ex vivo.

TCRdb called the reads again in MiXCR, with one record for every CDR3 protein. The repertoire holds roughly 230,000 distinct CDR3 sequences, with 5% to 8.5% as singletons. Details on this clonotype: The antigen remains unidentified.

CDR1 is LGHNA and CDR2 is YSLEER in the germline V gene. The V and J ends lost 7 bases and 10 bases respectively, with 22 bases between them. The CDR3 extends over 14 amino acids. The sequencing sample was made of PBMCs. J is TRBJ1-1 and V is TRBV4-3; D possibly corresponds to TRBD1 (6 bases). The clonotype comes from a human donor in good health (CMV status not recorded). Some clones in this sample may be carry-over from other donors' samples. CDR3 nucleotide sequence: TGCGCCAGCACCCCAACTGCCACAGGGCGGGCAGCTTTCTTT. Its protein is CASTPTATGRAAFF.